This is a list of T cell receptor beta chains from one sample in a study of blood T cell repertoires in COVID-19. Generated by immunoSEQ multiplex PCR, the TCRdb table keeps only in-frame clones and is missing some. The sample consists of roughly 70,000 clones, under 90% of them appearing once. The specimen sequenced was peripheral blood. The receptors derive from an older woman with acute or convalescent COVID-19. Both conserved end residues are part of each CDR3. A D gene is named only where the DNA matches it firmly.

CASSLGRNRDQPQHF,-,TRBV28,TRBJ1-5
CASSITWAETYEQYF,-,TRBV5-1,TRBJ2-7
CASIRGGAPNTGELFF,-,TRBV19,TRBJ2-2
CASSRIGTDYEQYF,TRBD1,TRBV5-4,TRBJ2-7
CASSPDRVPNQPQHF,TRBD1,TRBV5-5,TRBJ1-5
CATGDSYGYTF,-,TRBV24-1,TRBJ1-2
CASSHNKQVMNTEAFF,-,TRBV4-1,TRBJ1-1
CASCRRVDRGRGTEAFF,TRBD1,TRBV28,TRBJ1-1
CASSLGGLAGGPVGELFF,TRBD2,TRBV11-3,TRBJ2-2
CASSSGQGNSPLHF,TRBD1,TRBV27,TRBJ1-6
CASSVRQGAPGYTF,TRBD1,TRBV9,TRBJ1-2
CASSFARSGYYEQYF,-,TRBV7-2,TRBJ2-7
CASSTGLNQPQHF,-,TRBV10-2,TRBJ1-5
CASSLGGTGGGQPQHF,TRBD1,TRBV5-1,TRBJ1-5
CASSFTGSAAEAFF,-,TRBV6-5,TRBJ1-1
CASSQVTGWGNEKLFF,-,TRBV3-1/TRBV3-2,TRBJ1-4
CASSQAGTGNSPLHF,TRBD1,TRBV3-1/TRBV3-2,TRBJ1-6
CASSLTGGNTEAFF,TRBD1,TRBV7-9,TRBJ1-1
CASSQGTSGGFEQFF,TRBD2,TRBV3-1/TRBV3-2,TRBJ2-1
CASSPDYGQYF,-,TRBV11-2,TRBJ2-7
CASSTGLAELNEQFF,TRBD2,TRBV7-9,TRBJ2-1
CSSVDSNEKLFF,-,TRBV29-1,TRBJ1-4
CAWNTGSSSYNEQFF,-,TRBV30,TRBJ2-1
CASSYSRGANYGYTF,-,TRBV6-5,TRBJ1-2
CSVEDLSRGSFYGYTF,-,TRBV29-1,TRBJ1-2
CASTAEISGAYNEQFF,TRBD2,TRBV4-2,TRBJ2-1
CASKKGTGEWGTEAFF,TRBD1,TRBV27,TRBJ1-1
CSVESAGSPQETQYF,-,TRBV29-1,TRBJ2-5
CASSLLDRSTEAFF,TRBD1,TRBV4-1,TRBJ1-1
CASTNLAGVYEQYF,TRBD2,TRBV6-5,TRBJ2-7
CASHPGGGRRNQPQHF,-,TRBV19,TRBJ1-5
CASSTTGTGRTFF,TRBD1,TRBV18,TRBJ1-1
CATSDPTGISYNEQFF,-,TRBV24-1,TRBJ2-1
CASSSGFNQPQHF,-,TRBV12-3/TRBV12-4,TRBJ1-5
CASSQDFKRTGVLHYGYTF,TRBD1,TRBV3-1/TRBV3-2,TRBJ1-2
CASLMGAGLNTEAFF,-,TRBV18,TRBJ1-1
CASAKNQGVRGTDTQYF,TRBD1,TRBV19,TRBJ2-3
CASSTEDRGAGNQPQHF,TRBD1,TRBV28,TRBJ1-5
CATSRDLLLENTIYF,-,TRBV15,TRBJ1-3
CAWSVAGLYGYTF,-,TRBV30,TRBJ1-2
CASSPNSYEQYF,-,TRBV7-9,TRBJ2-7
CASRGDVYGYTF,-,TRBV28,TRBJ1-2
CASSIGTASGNTIYF,TRBD1,TRBV7-9,TRBJ1-3
CASSLGHGTYGYTF,-,TRBV9,TRBJ1-2
CASSPVGQGVRAFF,TRBD1,TRBV7-8,TRBJ1-1
CASSTGQGSYEQYF,TRBD1,TRBV11-2,TRBJ2-7
CASSPVGVKTSGEKTYNEQFF,TRBD2,TRBV5-1,TRBJ2-1
CASSDRGIDETQYF,TRBD1,TRBV5-6,TRBJ2-5
CASSLDRPGGYTF,-,TRBV5-4,TRBJ1-2
CSVALNTGTTEAFF,-,TRBV29-1,TRBJ1-1
CATSDSPKGSGTQYF,-,TRBV24-1,TRBJ2-5
CASSFPSGSNEKLFF,-,TRBV28,TRBJ1-4
CSERQGETQYF,TRBD1,TRBV20-1,TRBJ2-5
CASSQDEWGSGIDQTQYF,TRBD2,TRBV3-1/TRBV3-2,TRBJ2-5
CASSRAYEQYF,-,TRBV6-5,TRBJ2-7